The 5 T cell receptor beta chains below were found in one sample sequenced in a study of somatic mutations in cytotoxic T cells in rheumatoid arthritis. Assay used: immunoSEQ multiplex PCR; TCRdb lists only in-frame clones, some missing. The table lists fewer than 5,000 clones, 72% of them singletons. Input material: CD8+ T cells sorted from blood. These receptors were collected from an adult with rheumatoid arthritis.

This chain links TRBV7-9 with TRBJ2-3; possibly TRBD1 for D (6 bases). The CDR3 is 15 residues long. From germline, CDR1 is SEHNR and CDR2 FQNEAQ (reference sequence). The ends were cut back, 5 bases at V and 4 bases at J, with 16 bases in the middle. CDR3 residues: CASSAGATTSDTQYF. In DNA form, the CDR3 reads TGTGCCAGCAGCGCAGGGGCGACGACCTCAGATACGCAGTATTTT.

This sequence joins TRBV5-6 and TRBJ1-5, with D possibly being TRBD1 (5 bases). Trimming took off 4 bases at V and 9 bases at J, with 17 bases between the two ends. Looked up from germline, CDR1 is SGHDT and CDR2 is YYEEEE. CDR3 length: 14 amino acids. Here the CDR3 DNA reads TGTGCCAGCAGCCCGGGGCGGGGGAGACGGCCCCAGCATTTT. This translates into CASSPGRGRRPQHF.

This chain connects TRBV4-3 to TRBJ1-2; 11 nucleotides agree with TRBD1. There are 15 residues in the CDR3. CDR1 is LGHNA and CDR2 is YSLEER in the germline V gene. J gave up 4 bases and V 5 bases, and 6 bases lay outside the gene matches. The DNA for the CDR3 is TGCGCCAGCAGCTACCGGGACAGGGGGGTCTATGGCTACACCTTC. As protein: CASSYRDRGVYGYTF.

A single count supports this clone. The genes are TRBV4-2 and TRBJ2-3; 8 positions agree with TRBD2. Per germline, CDR1 LGHNA and CDR2 YNFKEQ. This CDR3 comprises 15 residues. V shed 0 bases and J 9 bases; nucleotides not matched to a gene: 8. The CDR3 sequence: CASSQDTGGGRTQYF. For the CDR3, the DNA is TGTGCCAGCAGCCAAGATACAGGCGGGGGGCGAACGCAGTATTTT.

This chain joins TRBV18 and TRBJ1-2; unclear D gene. The CDR3 loop spans 15 amino acids. The V end was cut by 0 bases, the J end by 0 bases, with 8 bases between. CDR1 is KGHSH and CDR2 is LQKENI in the germline V gene. In DNA, the CDR3 is TGTGCCAGCTCACCACCGGGCATCGCTAACTATGGCTACACCTTC. Translating it yields CASSPPGIANYGYTF.